The present T cell receptor beta chain was sequenced within a study of CD8 T cell repertoires and HIV-1 epitope variants. Across the whole study: Twenty-five autologous and known Gag and Nef epitope variant peptides each stimulated T cells separately. An uncultured baseline aliquot held 1M T cells. Controls were a CMV, EBV and flu pool, Ebola AY9, and no peptide. General observations from the study: Beta chains alone show antigen proliferation, not cytokine profile or function.

Trimming took 3 bases from V and 5 from J; bases not matched to a gene: 6. Per germline, CDR1 LNHDA and CDR2 SQIVND (reference sequence). The CDR3 contains 14 residues. With respect to this clone: Its antigen is unidentified.

This table comes from immunoSEQ multiplex PCR, and its TCRdb copy is limited to in-frame clones, with some not included. The table has about 5,000 clones, 65% seen once. The chain links TRBV19 to TRBJ2-5; 7 bases agree with TRBD1. The sequenced sample consisted of cultured CD8+ T cells derived from PBMCs. The sequence was obtained from a male donor with HIV. The CDR3 DNA reads TGTGCCAGTAGTATTAGACAGGGTTCGGAGACCCAGTACTTC. This sequence encodes CASSIRQGSETQYF.